This section outlines one T cell receptor (beta chain) sequence together with its context. The observed sequence ends 3 residues before the CDR3 terminus, with the missing tail filled in from the germline J gene. This entry comes from a study of T cells in women clearing cervical HPV infection. TCRdb keeps only in-frame clones here, not all; method: immunoSEQ multiplex PCR. The table for this sample gives 23,000 or so clones. Unmatched junction bases numbered 4, after V lost 4 bases and J lost 1 base. Germline-derived CDR1 and CDR2 are SNHLY and FYNNEI. This CDR3 has 15 amino acids. V usage is TRBV2 and J usage is TRBJ2-1; TRBD1 matches at 7 bases. Sequencing was done on a sample of blood buffy coat. This receptor was taken from a woman between 18 and 70 years old with a cervical HPV16 infection that either progressed to CIN3+ or cleared (not recorded which). Partial CDR3 DNA: TGTGCCAGCAGTGCCCACAGGGGTTCCTACAATGAG. Its protein is CASSAHRGSYNE. The CDR3 reads in full as CASSAHRGSYNEQFF.